The clone carrying this TCR beta chain ranks as medium-sized (0.01 to 0.1%). Its antigen is unidentified. This record belongs to a study of T cell repertoires in aging, cancer and after chemotherapy. Multiplex touch-down PCR with TRB-A/B primers amplified rearranged V-D-J TRB sequences. TCRdb reprocessed the multiplex PCR reads with MiXCR, giving one entry per CDR3 protein. The top ten hold around 15% of the sample, which has about 4,600 distinct CDR3 sequences, about 20% seen once. The template was genomic DNA from peripheral blood, not RNA. General observations from the study: Loss of evenness, beyond lost richness, contributed to age-related TCR diversity decline in cancer patients. Hematological cancer patients had lymphoid organ infiltration that may impair thymic emigration or T cell expansion.

In germline, CDR1 is SGHTA, CDR2 FQGNSA. This CDR3 has 12 residues. With 4 bases clipped from V and 11 bases from J, the junction kept 5 bases outside the gene matches. The sample taken for sequencing was blood. The J gene is TRBJ2-1, the V gene TRBV7-2; TRBD1 agrees at 7 bases. The TCR comes from a human donor with a blood cancer. CDR3: CASSSQGPKQFF. As DNA, the CDR3 is TGTGCCAGCAGCTCACAGGGGCCAAAGCAGTTCTTC.